This TCR beta chain was documented in a study of cytomegalovirus exposure and HLA in healthy donors. The study ran its PCR with 60 Vbeta and 13 Jbeta primers. Some clones are missing from TCRdb's copy, which holds only in-frame ones; the method was immunoSEQ multiplex PCR. The sample holds under 300,000 clones, around four fifths seen once. With respect to this clone: Its antigen remains unidentified.

Findings and caveats of the study: While the bulk of TCR sequences proved rare, some public TCRs turned up in many donors. Across donors, sequencing depth was assumed by presence/absence analyses to be roughly uniform. Some V segments, including TRBV6-2 and TRBV6-3, were excluded as indistinguishable. Common viral pathogens seemed, in a later analysis, to connect with several of the most significant clusters.

From germline, CDR1 is MNHNS and CDR2 SASEGT. V was clipped by 1 base and J by 4 bases, with 4 bases between them. This CDR3 is 12 amino acids long. This receptor was obtained from a woman between 40 and 55 years old in good health and CMV-seropositive. The sequenced material came from PBMCs. V is TRBV6-1 and J is TRBJ1-2; unclear D gene. CDR3 sequence reads: CASSEGAYGYTF. The CDR3 nucleotides are TGTGCCAGCAGTGAAGGAGCCTATGGCTACACCTTC.